These 9 T cell receptor beta chains share one sample of origin, sequenced in a study of T-cell reconstitution after alpha-beta-depleted transplantation in children. A library of TCRbeta sequences, prepared with unique molecular identifiers, was generated. TCRdb reprocessed the PCR reads with MiXCR, giving one entry per CDR3 protein. The sample holds approximately 200,000 distinct CDR3 sequences; just under 6.5% are singletons and the top ten take 4.5% to 5.5%. Here the sequenced sample was PBMCs, taken before TCRalphabeta/CD19-depleted stem cell transplant. Receptor source: a girl under two years old with combined immunodeficiency, due to receive a stem cell transplant.

This clonotype was found many times. The rearrangement joins TRBV12-3 or TRBV12-4 to TRBJ2-7; D call uncertain. V gave up 7 bases and J gave up 6 bases, with 25 bases separating them. This CDR3 is 16 amino acids long. The CDR3 DNA sequence: TGTGCCAGCACCTCCGGTTGGGTGTCCCCGCAACCCGAGCAGTACTTC. This encodes CASTSGWVSPQPEQYF.

There are a few counts of this clonotype. The V call is TRBV24-1, the J call TRBJ2-7; the D gene is possibly TRBD2 (5 bases). Trimming left V 3 bases short and J 11 bases short, with 10 bases between. This CDR3 comprises 11 residues. Germline CDR1 KGHDR, CDR2 SFDVKD. This CDR3 is CATSDSREKYF. The CDR3 DNA reads as TGTGCCACCAGTGATAGCCGGGAAAAGTACTTC.

Many counts were recorded for this clonotype. The chain couples TRBV28 to TRBJ1-5, with TRBD1 matching over 7 bases. The CDR3 covers 15 residues. Looked up from germline, CDR1 is MDHEN and CDR2 is SYDVKM. The junction had 5 bases not matched to a gene; V was cut back by 6 bases and J by 0 bases. The DNA of the CDR3 is TGTGCCAGCAGCGGGACAGACACTAGCAATCAGCCCCAGCATTTT. This gives the protein CASSGTDTSNQPQHF.

This clonotype has at least ten counts. The V call is TRBV5-1, the J call TRBJ2-7; D may be TRBD1 (6 bases). The CDR3 runs 15 residues. Germline CDR1 reads SGHRS; CDR2 reads YFSETQ. V was clipped by 4 bases and J by 0 bases, with 14 bases between them. Here the CDR3 reads CASSGTGKISYEQYF. The CDR3 bases are TGCGCCAGCAGCGGAACAGGGAAGATCTCCTACGAGCAGTACTTC. Using reference TRBV5-1 and TRBJ2-7 for the parts outside the CDR3, the full variable domain is KAGVTQTPRYLIKTRGQQVTLSCSPISGHRSVSWYQQTPGQGLQFLFEYFSETQRNKGNFPGRFSGRQFSNSRSEMNVSTLELGDSALYLCASSGTGKISYEQYFGPGTRLTVT.

This clonotype has at least ten counts. The chain couples TRBV4-3 to TRBJ2-3, with D uncertain. Germline CDR1 and CDR2: LGHNA and YSLEER. Trimming stripped 5 bases from V and 9 bases from J, with 12 bases between. The CDR3 is 12 residues long. CDR3 region: CASSDGPGTQYF. The CDR3 nucleotides read TGCGCCAGCAGCGATGGGCCCGGAACGCAGTATTTT.

This clonotype has ten or more counts. This chain links TRBV20-1 with TRBJ1-1, with 8 bases that match TRBD1. Germline assignment: CDR1 DFQATT and CDR2 SNEGSKA (reference sequence). J was trimmed by 4 bases and V by 5 bases; bases with no gene match: 12. The CDR3 spans 15 residues. CDR3 coding DNA: TGCAGTGCTCAGGGGGCAACCAACTTGGGCACTGAAGCTTTCTTT. It translates to CSAQGATNLGTEAFF.

The J gene is TRBJ1-2, the V gene TRBV2; D possibly corresponds to TRBD1 (6 bases). V was cut by 6 bases and J by 4 bases, with 33 bases left in between. The V gene's germline CDR1 is SNHLY and CDR2 FYNNEI. The CDR3 contains 20 residues. The CDR3 nucleotides read TGTGCCAGCAGCAAACAGACCTCAGGGGAAAGATGGGCCCTCAGCTATGGCTACACCTTC. This gives the protein CASSKQTSGERWALSYGYTF.

This clonotype was counted a few times. CDR3 in DNA: TGTGCCACCAGTGATTCCCTCCGGGTCGGGGAGCTGTTTTTT. Translation gives CATSDSLRVGELFF. This rearrangement joins TRBV24-1 to TRBJ2-2; D uncertain. Deletions cut 2 bases from V and 7 bases from J, with 10 bases between. The CDR3 runs to 14 residues. CDR1 is KGHDR, CDR2 SFDVKD, per germline.

This clonotype has ten or more counts. V usage is TRBV7-9 and J usage is TRBJ2-5, with TRBD1 identical over 8 bases. V was clipped by 10 bases and J by 4 bases; unmatched bases: 2. The CDR3 is 11 residues long. Germline lookup yields CDR1 SEHNR and CDR2 FQNEAQ (reference sequence). CDR3 region: CATGQGETQYF. The DNA for the CDR3 is TGTGCCACAGGACAGGGAGAGACCCAGTACTTC. Full variable domain (outside the CDR3, taken from reference TRBV7-9 and TRBJ2-5): DTGVSQNPRHKITKRGQNVTFRCDPISEHNRLYWYRQTLGQGPEFLTYFQNEAQLEKSRLLSDRFSAERPKGSFSTLEIQRTEQGDSAMYLCATGQGETQYFGPGTRLLVL.